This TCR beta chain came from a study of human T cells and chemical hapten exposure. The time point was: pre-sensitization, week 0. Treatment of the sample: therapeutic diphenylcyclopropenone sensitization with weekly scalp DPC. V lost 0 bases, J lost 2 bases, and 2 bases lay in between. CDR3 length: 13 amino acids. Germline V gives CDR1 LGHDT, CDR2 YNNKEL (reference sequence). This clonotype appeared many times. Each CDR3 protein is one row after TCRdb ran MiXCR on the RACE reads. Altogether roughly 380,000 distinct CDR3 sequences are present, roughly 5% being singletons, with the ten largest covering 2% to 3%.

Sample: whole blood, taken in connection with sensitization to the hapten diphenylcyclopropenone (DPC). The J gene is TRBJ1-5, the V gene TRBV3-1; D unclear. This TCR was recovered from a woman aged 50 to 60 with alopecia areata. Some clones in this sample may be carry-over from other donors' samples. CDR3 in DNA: TGTGCCAGCAGCCAAGAGCGCAATCAGCCCCAGCATTTT. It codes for CASSQERNQPQHF.